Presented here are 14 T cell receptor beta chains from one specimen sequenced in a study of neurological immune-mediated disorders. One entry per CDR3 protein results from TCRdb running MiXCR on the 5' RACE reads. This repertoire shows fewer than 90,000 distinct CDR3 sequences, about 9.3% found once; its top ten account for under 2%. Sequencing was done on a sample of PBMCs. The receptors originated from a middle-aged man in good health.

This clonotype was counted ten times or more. This CDR3 is CASSLDPNGIFEKLFF. CDR3 bases: TGTGCCAGCAGCTTAGATCCGAATGGCATCTTTGAAAAACTGTTTTTT. V is TRBV11-2 and J is TRBJ1-4; unclear D gene. From germline, CDR1 is SGHAT and CDR2 FQNNGV. The V end was cut by 0 bases, the J end by 7 bases, with 15 bases between. The CDR3 spans 16 residues.

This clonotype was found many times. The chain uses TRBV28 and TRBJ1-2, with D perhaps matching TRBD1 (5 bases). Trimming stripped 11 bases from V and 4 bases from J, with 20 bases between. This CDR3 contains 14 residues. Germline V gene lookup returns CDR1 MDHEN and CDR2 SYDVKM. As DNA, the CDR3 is TGTGCCGGTTCCACCGCGGGACTATTCTATGGCTACACCTTC. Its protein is CAGSTAGLFYGYTF.

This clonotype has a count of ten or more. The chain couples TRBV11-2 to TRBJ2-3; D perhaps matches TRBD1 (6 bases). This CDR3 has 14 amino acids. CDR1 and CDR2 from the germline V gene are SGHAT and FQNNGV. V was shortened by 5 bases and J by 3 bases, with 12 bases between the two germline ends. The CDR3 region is CASSQTGATDTQYF. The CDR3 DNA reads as TGTGCCAGCAGCCAGACAGGTGCAACAGATACGCAGTATTTT.

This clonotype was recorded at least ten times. The CDR3 DNA reads TGCGCCAGCAGCTTGCGTCCCGGGGGGGCCCACAATGAGCAGTTCTTC. Translating gives CASSLRPGGAHNEQFF. The chain carries TRBV5-1 and TRBJ2-1; 8 nucleotides match TRBD2. This CDR3 has 16 amino acids. From germline, CDR1 is SGHRS and CDR2 YFSETQ. J gave up 5 bases and V 1 base, and 8 bases lay outside the gene matches.

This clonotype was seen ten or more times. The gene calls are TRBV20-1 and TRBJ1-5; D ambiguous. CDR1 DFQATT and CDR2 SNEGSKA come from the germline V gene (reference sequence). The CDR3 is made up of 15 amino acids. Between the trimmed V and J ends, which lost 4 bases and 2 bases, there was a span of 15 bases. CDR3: CSATGQALGNQPQHF. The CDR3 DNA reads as TGCAGTGCTACCGGGCAGGCGTTAGGCAATCAGCCCCAGCATTTT.

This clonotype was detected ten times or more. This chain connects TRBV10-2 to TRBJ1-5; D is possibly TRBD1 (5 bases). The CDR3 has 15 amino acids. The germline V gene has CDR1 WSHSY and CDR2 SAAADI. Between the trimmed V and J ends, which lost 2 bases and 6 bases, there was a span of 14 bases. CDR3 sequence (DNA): TGCGCCAGCAGTGAGCAGGGACCCCAAACTCAGCCCCAGCATTTT. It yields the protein CASSEQGPQTQPQHF.

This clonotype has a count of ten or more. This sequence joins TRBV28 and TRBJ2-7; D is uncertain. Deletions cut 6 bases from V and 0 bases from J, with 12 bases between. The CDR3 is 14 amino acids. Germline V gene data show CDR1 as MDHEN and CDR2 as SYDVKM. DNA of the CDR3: TGTGCCAGCAGCCCGGTCGGAACCTCCTACGAGCAGTACTTC. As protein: CASSPVGTSYEQYF.

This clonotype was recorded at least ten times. CDR3 residues: CSASDGGIGYTF. The DNA of the CDR3 is TGCAGTGCTAGTGACGGGGGTATTGGCTACACCTTC. The chain combines TRBV20-1 with TRBJ1-2, with a tentative D call TRBD1 (5 bases). The CDR3 runs to 12 residues. The V gene's germline CDR1 is DFQATT and CDR2 SNEGSKA (reference sequence). V lost 3 bases, J lost 7 bases, and 12 bases lay in between.

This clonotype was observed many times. The CDR3 sequence: CASSQGSEYTIYF. The CDR3, as DNA: TGTGCCAGCAGTCAAGGTAGCGAATACACCATATATTTT. The chain couples TRBV28 to TRBJ1-3; D gene unclear. The CDR3 totals 13 residues. Trimming stripped 5 bases from V and 8 bases from J, with 13 bases between. The germline gives CDR1 MDHEN, CDR2 SYDVKM. Full variable domain (rest looked up from reference TRBV28 and TRBJ1-3): DVKVTQSSRYLVKRTGEKVFLECVQDMDHENMFWYRQDPGLGLRLIYFSYDVKMKEKGDIPEGYSVSREKKERFSLILESASTNQTSMYLCASSQGSEYTIYFGEGSWLTVV.

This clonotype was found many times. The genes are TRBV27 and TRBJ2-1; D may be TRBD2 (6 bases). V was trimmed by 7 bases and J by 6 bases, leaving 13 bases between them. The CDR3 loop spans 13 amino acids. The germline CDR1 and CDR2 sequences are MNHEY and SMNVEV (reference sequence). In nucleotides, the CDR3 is TGTGCCAGCACTCAACGGGAGACCAATGAGCAGTTCTTC. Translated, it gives CASTQRETNEQFF.

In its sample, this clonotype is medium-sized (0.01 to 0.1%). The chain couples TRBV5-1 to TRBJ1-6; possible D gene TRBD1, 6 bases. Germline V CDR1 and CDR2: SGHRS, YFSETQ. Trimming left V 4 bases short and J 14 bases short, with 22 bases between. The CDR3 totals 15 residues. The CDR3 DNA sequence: TGCGCCAGCAGCCCCGGGGGCGCCCCAGAGGGGGCCCTCCACTTT. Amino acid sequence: CASSPGGAPEGALHF.

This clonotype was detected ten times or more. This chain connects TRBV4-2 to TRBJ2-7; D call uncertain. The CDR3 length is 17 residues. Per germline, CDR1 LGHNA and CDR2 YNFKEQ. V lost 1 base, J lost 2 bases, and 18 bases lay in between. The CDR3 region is CASSQVGVTVVPYEQYF. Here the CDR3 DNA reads TGTGCCAGCAGCCAAGTCGGTGTAACGGTCGTTCCCTACGAGCAGTACTTC.

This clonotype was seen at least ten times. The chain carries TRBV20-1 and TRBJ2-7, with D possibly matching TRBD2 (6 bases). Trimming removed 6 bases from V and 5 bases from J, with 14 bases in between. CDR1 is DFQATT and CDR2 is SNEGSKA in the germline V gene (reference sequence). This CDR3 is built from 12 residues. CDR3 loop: CSALDYSNEQYF. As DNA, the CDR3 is TGCAGTGCCCTGGACTATTCGAACGAGCAGTACTTC.

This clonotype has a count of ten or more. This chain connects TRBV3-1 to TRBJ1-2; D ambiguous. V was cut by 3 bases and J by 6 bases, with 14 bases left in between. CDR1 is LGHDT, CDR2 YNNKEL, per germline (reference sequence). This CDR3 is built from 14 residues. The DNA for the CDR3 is TGTGCCAGCAGCCACTCTTCTTTGGGCGATGGCTACACCTTC. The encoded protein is CASSHSSLGDGYTF.